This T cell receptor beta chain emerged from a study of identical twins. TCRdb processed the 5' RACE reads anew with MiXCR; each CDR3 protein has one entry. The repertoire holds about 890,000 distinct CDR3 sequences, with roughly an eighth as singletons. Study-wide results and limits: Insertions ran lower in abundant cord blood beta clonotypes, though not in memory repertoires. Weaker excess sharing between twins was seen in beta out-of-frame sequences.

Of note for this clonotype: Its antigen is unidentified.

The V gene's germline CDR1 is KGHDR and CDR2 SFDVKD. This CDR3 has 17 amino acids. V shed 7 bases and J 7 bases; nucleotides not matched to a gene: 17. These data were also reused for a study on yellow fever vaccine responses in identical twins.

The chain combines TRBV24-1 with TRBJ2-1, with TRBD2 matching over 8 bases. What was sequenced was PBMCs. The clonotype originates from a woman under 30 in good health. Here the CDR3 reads CATSSVREGGWGNEQFF. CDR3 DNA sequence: TGTGCCACCAGCAGCGTCCGGGAGGGTGGTTGGGGGAATGAGCAGTTCTTC.